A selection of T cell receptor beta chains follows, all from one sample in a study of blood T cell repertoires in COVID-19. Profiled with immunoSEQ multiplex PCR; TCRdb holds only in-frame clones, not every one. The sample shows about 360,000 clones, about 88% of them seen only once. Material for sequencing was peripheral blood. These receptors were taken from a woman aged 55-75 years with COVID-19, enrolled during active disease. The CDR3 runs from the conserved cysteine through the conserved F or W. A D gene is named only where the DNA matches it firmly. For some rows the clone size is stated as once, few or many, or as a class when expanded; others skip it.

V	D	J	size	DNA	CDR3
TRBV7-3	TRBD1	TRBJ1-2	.	TGTGCCAGCAGCTCGCGATTAAAGACAGGGAAGATAGCCTATGGCTACACCTTC	CASSSRLKTGKIAYGYTF
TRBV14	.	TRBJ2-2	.	TGTGCCAGCAGCCAGTCCAGTCTGTACACCGGGGAGCTGTTTTTT	CASSQSSLYTGELFF
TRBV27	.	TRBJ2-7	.	TGTGCCAGTCGAGTACAGGTCTCCTACGAGCAGTACTTC	CASRVQVSYEQYF
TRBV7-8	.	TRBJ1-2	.	TGTGCCAGCAGCTTCTTGGGGAGCTATGGCTACACCTTC	CASSFLGSYGYTF
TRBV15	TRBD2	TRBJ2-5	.	TGTGCCACCAGCAGAGGGGGGGGAAATCCGGGGACCCAGTACTTC	CATSRGGGNPGTQYF
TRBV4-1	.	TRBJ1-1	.	TGCGCCAGCAGCCAAGATCCCCAGATTATGAACACTGAAGCTTTCTTT	CASSQDPQIMNTEAFF
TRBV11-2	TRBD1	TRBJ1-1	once	TGTGCCAGCAGCTTGGGGACAGGCGCAAACACTGAAGCTTTCTTT	CASSLGTGANTEAFF
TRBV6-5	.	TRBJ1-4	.	TGTGCCAGCAGTTACTCGTCAGGGTTCAATGAAAAACTGTTTTTT	CASSYSSGFNEKLFF
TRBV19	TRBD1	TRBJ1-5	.	TGTGCCAGTAGTCCGAGACAGGGGAGGTTTGCTTACAATCAGCCCCAGCATTTT	CASSPRQGRFAYNQPQHF
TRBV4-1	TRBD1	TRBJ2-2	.	TGCGCCAGCAGCGCCCGGACAGGGTACACCGGGGAGCTGTTTTTT	CASSARTGYTGELFF
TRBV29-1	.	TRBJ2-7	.	TGCAGCGTTGGTGACAGTCGCGAGCAGTACTTC	CSVGDSREQYF
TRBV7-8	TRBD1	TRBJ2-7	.	TGTGCCAGCAGCTTAGGACAGGGGGCGTACGAGCAGTACTTC	CASSLGQGAYEQYF
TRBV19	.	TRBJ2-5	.	TGTGCCAGTAGTTTAGGTTCGGAGACCCAGTACTTC	CASSLGSETQYF
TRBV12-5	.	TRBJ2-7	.	TGTGCTAGTGGTTTGGTACGTGCGACAGGTTATGAGCAGTACTTC	CASGLVRATGYEQYF
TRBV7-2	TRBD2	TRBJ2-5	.	TGTGCCAGCAGCTTAGACGGGGGGAGGGAGACCCAGTACTTC	CASSLDGGRETQYF
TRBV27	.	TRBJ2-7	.	TGTGCCAGCAGTTTAGACAGAGGTTACGAGCAGTACTTC	CASSLDRGYEQYF
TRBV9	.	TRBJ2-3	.	TGTGCCAGCAGGGAACAGGGTAGGACAGATACGCAGTATTTT	CASREQGRTDTQYF
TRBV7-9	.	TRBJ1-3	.	TGTGCCAGCAGCTTCGGGGCAGGGGATTCCTCTGGAAACACCATATATTTT	CASSFGAGDSSGNTIYF
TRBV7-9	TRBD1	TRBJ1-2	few	TGTGCCAGCATCGGGACAGGGCTCTATGGCTACACCTTC	CASIGTGLYGYTF
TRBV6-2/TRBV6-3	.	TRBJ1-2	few	TGTGCCAGCAGTACGGGGGGCGCGACTGGCTACACCTTC	CASSTGGATGYTF
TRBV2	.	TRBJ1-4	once	TGTGCCAGCAGCCGGGTTTTTGAAAAACTGTTTTTT	CASSRVFEKLFF
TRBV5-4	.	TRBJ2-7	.	TGTGCCAGCAGCCGAACAGGGTCCGACGAGCAGTACTTC	CASSRTGSDEQYF